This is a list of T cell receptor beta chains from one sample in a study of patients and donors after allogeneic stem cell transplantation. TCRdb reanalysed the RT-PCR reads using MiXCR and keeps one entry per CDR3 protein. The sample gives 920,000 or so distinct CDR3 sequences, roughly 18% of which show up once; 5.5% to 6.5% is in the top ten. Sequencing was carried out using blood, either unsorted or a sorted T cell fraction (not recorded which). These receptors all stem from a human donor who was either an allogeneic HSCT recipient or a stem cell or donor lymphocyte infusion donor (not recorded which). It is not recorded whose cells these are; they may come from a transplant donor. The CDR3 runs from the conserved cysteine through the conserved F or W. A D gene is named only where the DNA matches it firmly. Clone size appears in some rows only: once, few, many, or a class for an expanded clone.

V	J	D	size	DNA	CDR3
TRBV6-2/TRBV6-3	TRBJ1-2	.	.	TGTGCCAGCAGGGACTTCTATGGCTACACCTTC	CASRDFYGYTF
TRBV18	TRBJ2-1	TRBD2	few	TGTGCCAGCTCCCCCTTTGAAGCGGGAGGGTTGAATGAGCAGTTCTTC	CASSPFEAGGLNEQFF
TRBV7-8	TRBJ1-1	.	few	TGTGCCAGCAGCTTAGAGGCAGGGGCGGGAGGGTCTGAAGCTTTCTTT	CASSLEAGAGGSEAFF
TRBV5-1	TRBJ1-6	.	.	TGCGCCAGCAGCTTGGGAAGGATCAACAATTCACCCCTCCACTTT	CASSLGRINNSPLHF
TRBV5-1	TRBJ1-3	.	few	TGCGCCAGCAGCCTGGACAGTACCTCTGGAAACACCATATATTTT	CASSLDSTSGNTIYF
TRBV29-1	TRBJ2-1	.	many	TGCAGCGTTGAAGACTGGAGCTCCTACAATGAGCAGTTCTTC	CSVEDWSSYNEQFF
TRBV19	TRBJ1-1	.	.	TGTGCCAGTAGCCCCTTATGGGGTTCTGGTGGCACTGAAGCTTTCTTT	CASSPLWGSGGTEAFF
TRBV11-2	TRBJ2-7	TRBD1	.	TGTGCCAGCAGCCCCATACCGGGACAGGGGCACGAGCAGTACTTC	CASSPIPGQGHEQYF
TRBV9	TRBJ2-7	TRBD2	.	TGTGCCAGCAGCGTAGCGGCGGGGGGGCTCTACGAGCAGTACTTC	CASSVAAGGLYEQYF
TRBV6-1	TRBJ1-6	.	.	TGTGCCAGCATTCGGAACAGCTTTAATTCACCCCTCCACTTT	CASIRNSFNSPLHF
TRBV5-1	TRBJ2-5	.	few	TGCGCCAGCAGTCTTGTAAATGACTACCTTCAAGAGACCCAGTACTTC	CASSLVNDYLQETQYF
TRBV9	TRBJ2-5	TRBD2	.	TGTGCCAGTTCGACTAGCGGGCAAGAGACCCAGTACTTC	CASSTSGQETQYF
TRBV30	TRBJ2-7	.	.	TGTGCCTGGACCCAAAAGAAGACAGGCATACCTTCCTACGAGCAGTACTTC	CAWTQKKTGIPSYEQYF
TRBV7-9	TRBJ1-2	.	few	TGTGCCAGCGGGACAATAGCTAACTATGGCTACACCTTC	CASGTIANYGYTF
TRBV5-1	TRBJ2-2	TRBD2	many	TGCGCCAGCAGCCCCGGACTAGCGGGGGCCGGGGAGCTGTTTTTT	CASSPGLAGAGELFF
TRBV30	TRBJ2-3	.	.	TGTGCCTGGACGTGGGGGGCCACAGATACGCAGTATTTT	CAWTWGATDTQYF
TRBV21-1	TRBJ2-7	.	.	TGTGCCAGCAGCTCAAAGGGGGGACAGGACTACGAGCAGTACTTC	CASSSKGGQDYEQYF
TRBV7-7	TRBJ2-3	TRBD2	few	TGTGCTAGCAGCGCGGGGACTACCAAATACACAGATACGCAGTATTTT	CASSAGTTKYTDTQYF
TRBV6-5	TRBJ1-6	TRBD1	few	TGTGCCAGCAGTTACGATGGACAGGTTTTTCAGTCACCCCTCCACTTT	CASSYDGQVFQSPLHF
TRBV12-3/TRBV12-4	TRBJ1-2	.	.	TGTGCCAGCAGTTTACGGGGAAGGTATGGCTACACCTTC	CASSLRGRYGYTF
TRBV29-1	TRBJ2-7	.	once	TGCAGCGTTGAAGTAACTAGCAATGAGCAGTACTTC	CSVEVTSNEQYF
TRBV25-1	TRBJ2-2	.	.	TGTGCCAGCAGTGAATGGGTGACAGAAAACACCGGGGAGCTGTTTTTT	CASSEWVTENTGELFF
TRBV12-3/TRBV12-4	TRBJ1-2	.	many	TGTGCCAGCACCACCGGACAAGGCTATGGCTACACCTTC	CASTTGQGYGYTF
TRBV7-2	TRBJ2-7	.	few	TGTGCCAGCAGCTTAGGACAGGCTAAGTCCTACGAGCAGTACTTC	CASSLGQAKSYEQYF
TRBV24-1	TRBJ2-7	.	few	TGTGCCACCAGTGATCGGGGAGGCCCCGAGCAGTACTTC	CATSDRGGPEQYF
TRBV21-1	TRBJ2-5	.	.	TGTGCCAGCAGCAACACCCCGCGCAGGGGAAAGACCCAGTACTTC	CASSNTPRRGKTQYF
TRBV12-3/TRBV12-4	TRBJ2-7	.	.	TGTGCCAGCAGTTTTGTGACCACCTACGAGCAGTACTTC	CASSFVTTYEQYF
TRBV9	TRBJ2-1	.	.	TGTGCCAGCAGCACCGGGGGATGGAATGAGCAGTTCTTC	CASSTGGWNEQFF
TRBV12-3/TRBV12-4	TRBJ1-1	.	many	TGTGCCAGCAGCCCGGACGGCCTGAACACTGAAGCTTTCTTT	CASSPDGLNTEAFF
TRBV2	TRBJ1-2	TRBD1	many	TGTGCCGGGGAACAGGGGGACTATGGCTACACCTTC	CAGEQGDYGYTF
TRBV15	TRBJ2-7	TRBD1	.	TGTGCCACCAGCGGACCGGGACAGGGGGTTCACGAGCAGTACTTC	CATSGPGQGVHEQYF
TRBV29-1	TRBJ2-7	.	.	TGCAGCGTTGAAGATCGACTCGGAATCTCCTACGAGCAGTACTTC	CSVEDRLGISYEQYF
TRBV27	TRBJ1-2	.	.	TGTGCCAGCAGTTTTGGGGTGCGGGGTTCTCACTATGGCTACACCTTC	CASSFGVRGSHYGYTF
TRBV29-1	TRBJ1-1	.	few	TGCAGCGTTGGGGCAGCTGAAGCTTTCTTT	CSVGAAEAFF
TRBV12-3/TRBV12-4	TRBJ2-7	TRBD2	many	TGTGCCAGCAGTCCCCTATTGGCTAGCGGAACCTACGAGCAGTACTTC	CASSPLLASGTYEQYF
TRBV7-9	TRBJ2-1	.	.	TGTGCCAGCACCGATGAGCAGTTCTTC	CASTDEQFF
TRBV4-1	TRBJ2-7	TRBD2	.	TGCGCCAGCAGCCAGATCGGGACTAGCTCCTACGAGCAGTACTTC	CASSQIGTSSYEQYF
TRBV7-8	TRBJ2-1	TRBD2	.	TGTGCCAGCAGCTCAGGACTAGCGGGAGGGCCGTATAAGCGCAATGAGCAGTTCTTC	CASSSGLAGGPYKRNEQFF
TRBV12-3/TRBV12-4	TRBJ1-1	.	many	TGTGCCAGCAGTTTATTGGGGACTGTAGCTTTCTTT	CASSLLGTVAFF
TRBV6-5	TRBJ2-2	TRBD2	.	TGTGCCAGCAGTTACAGCGGGGGGTCCTACACCGGGGAGCTGTTTTTT	CASSYSGGSYTGELFF
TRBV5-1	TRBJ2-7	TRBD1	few	TGCGCCAGCAGCTTACCCCTTGACAGGGGCTACGAGCAGTACTTC	CASSLPLDRGYEQYF
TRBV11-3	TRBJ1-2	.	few	TGTGCCAGCAGCGGGACAAGGTTGGGTGGCTACACCTTC	CASSGTRLGGYTF
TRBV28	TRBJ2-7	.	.	TGTGCCAGCAGTTTAAGTGCATTAGGGGAGAGCGAGCAGTACTTC	CASSLSALGESEQYF
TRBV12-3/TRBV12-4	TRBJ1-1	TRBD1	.	TGTGCCAGCAGTTCGACAGGGGCGGGCACTGAAGCTTTCTTT	CASSSTGAGTEAFF
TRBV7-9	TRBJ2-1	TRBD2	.	TGTGCCAGCAGCTCCCTCGGACTAGGACTAGATCATGAGCAGTTCTTC	CASSSLGLGLDHEQFF
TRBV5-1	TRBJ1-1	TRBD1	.	TGCGCCAGCAGCTTGGACGGACAGGCGAAGAACACTGAAGCTTTCTTT	CASSLDGQAKNTEAFF
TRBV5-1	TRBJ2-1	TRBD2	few	TGCGCCAGCAGCGGGACTAAAAGGAATGAGCAGTTCTTC	CASSGTKRNEQFF
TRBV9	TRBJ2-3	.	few	TGTGCCAGCAGCGTAGGGAATAGTCCAGATACGCAGTATTTT	CASSVGNSPDTQYF
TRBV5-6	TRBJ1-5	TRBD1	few	TGTGCCAGCGGTTCGGGACAGGGAAAGGATCAGCCCCAGCATTTT	CASGSGQGKDQPQHF
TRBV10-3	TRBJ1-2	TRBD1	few	TGTGCCATCACGGGCCGACAGGGGAAGGGGGGCTACACCTTC	CAITGRQGKGGYTF
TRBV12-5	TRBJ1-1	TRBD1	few	TGTGCTAGTGGTCCCGGACCCAGGGGGTTAGGGAACACTGAAGCTTTCTTT	CASGPGPRGLGNTEAFF
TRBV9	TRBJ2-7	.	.	TGTGCCAGCAGCGGGGGCCCTCGGGGTTCCGAGCAGTACTTC	CASSGGPRGSEQYF
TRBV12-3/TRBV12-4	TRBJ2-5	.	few	TGTGCCAGCAGTTTGACAGCCGCGCCGGACTTC	CASSLTAAPDF
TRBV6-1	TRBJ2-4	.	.	TGTGCCAGCAGTCTATACGGGGAATCCAAAAACATTCAGTACTTC	CASSLYGESKNIQYF
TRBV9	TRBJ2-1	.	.	TGTGCCAGCAGCGTAGGGGGCGGCCATGAGCAGTTCTTC	CASSVGGGHEQFF
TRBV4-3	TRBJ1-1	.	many	TGCGCCAGCAGCCAAGAGGGGAGGACTGAAGCTTTCTTT	CASSQEGRTEAFF
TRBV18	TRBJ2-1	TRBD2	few	TGTGCCAGCTCACCACCGGGACTAGCGGGGAGGTACAATGAGCAGTTCTTT	CASSPPGLAGRYNEQFF
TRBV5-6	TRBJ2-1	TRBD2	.	TGTGCCAGCAGCTTGGTCCTAGCGGGGGTTGGCGATGAGCAGTTCTTC	CASSLVLAGVGDEQFF
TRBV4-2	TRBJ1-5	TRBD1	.	TGTGCCAGCAGCCTATCGGGACAGGGGCCGCCTACCCAGCATTTT	CASSLSGQGPPTQHF